Below, 4 T cell receptor beta chains from the same sample are listed, as sequenced in a study of T cells in Graves' hyperthyroidism and ophthalmopathy. Regions amplified from RNA transcripts were the TCR beta CDR3 regions. In the first-round RT-PCR of the TCR CDR3, the HTBI primer set was used. One entry per CDR3 protein results from TCRdb running MiXCR on the multiplex PCR reads. The sample records some 210,000 distinct CDR3 sequences, more than 15% being singletons. Input material: blood. These receptor sequences come from a man aged 45-65 years with Graves' hyperthyroidism.

The chain employs TRBV5-1 and TRBJ1-4, with a tentative D call TRBD1 (5 bases). The germline CDR1 and CDR2 sequences are SGHRS and YFSETQ. V was cut by 4 bases and J by 4 bases, with 11 bases left in between. The CDR3 sequence is 14 residues long. Here the CDR3 reads CASSQDSLNEKLFF. CDR3 nucleotides: TGCGCCAGCAGCCAAGACAGTCTTAATGAAAAACTGTTTTTT.

This clonotype was found a few times. The CDR3 DNA reads TGTGCCAGCAGTCCTACAGGGGTCGGGTATGGCTACACCTTC. Translation gives CASSPTGVGYGYTF. The chain is built from TRBV27 and TRBJ1-2, with 7 bases fitting TRBD1. Germline CDR1 is MNHEY and CDR2 is SMNVEV (reference sequence). The length of the CDR3 is 14 residues. V gave up 5 bases and J gave up 5 bases; unmatched junction bases: 8.

The chain recombines TRBV9 with TRBJ2-2; 7 positions agree with TRBD1. Germline CDR1 SGDLS, CDR2 YYNGEE. Trimming at V came to 2 bases and at J to 0 bases, leaving 1 base not matched to a gene. This CDR3 region has 15 residues. The CDR3 is CASSVQGANTGELFF. Here the CDR3 DNA reads TGTGCCAGCAGCGTCCAGGGGGCGAACACCGGGGAGCTGTTTTTT.

The sample holds many counts of this clonotype. The V call is TRBV3-1, the J call TRBJ1-5; D ambiguous. CDR1 and CDR2 from the germline V gene are LGHDT and YNNKEL (reference sequence). CDR3 length equals 12 residues. Trimming removed 6 bases from V and 3 bases from J, with 6 bases in between. The DNA of the CDR3 is TGTGCCAGCAGTTTCCTCAATCAGCCCCAGCATTTT. Its protein product is CASSFLNQPQHF.